This T cell receptor (beta chain) was identified in a study of identical twins (TCRdb year 2016). Some background on the complete study: To test whether fetal clonotypes persist, this study deep-sequenced TCR alpha and beta repertoires from monozygotic twins, from unrelated adults of various ages, and from cord blood. Replicate twin experiments were performed at different times using different library preparation protocols to rule out contamination. Here is what the overall study found, with its caveats: Because the same donors could not be followed over many years, the conclusions relied on cross-sectional statistical analysis. In monozygotic twins, out-of-frame TCR alpha sharing was systematically underestimated by recombination models, although the models agreed with sharing between unrelated individuals. The excess sharing between twins in beta out-of-frame sequences was weaker because fewer shared sequences reduced the signal-to-noise ratio. Fewer insertions were carried by abundant cord blood beta clonotypes, a similar but weaker trend appeared in young adult naive repertoires, and no such trend appeared in memory repertoires. Zero-insertion analyses could be partly confounded by invariant T cells such as MAIT and iNKT, although diverse VJ usage argued against such confounding for most clonotypes. Compared with coincidental sharing between unrelated individuals, an excess of low generation-probability sequences was observed among out-of-frame TCR alpha sequences shared between twins.

The method was 5' RACE. The sample was run on an Illumina HiSeq 2000. A universal primer binding site was introduced by template switching, and a unique molecular identifier was present in the final cDNA, enabling accurate counting of TCR cDNA molecules. First-strand cDNA for TCR alpha and beta chains was synthesized from specific primers in the conserved constant-segment region. To control for contamination, every cDNA library was double barcoded, receiving both a SMART-Mk sample barcode and Illumina barcodes. TruSeq adapter sequences along with Illumina sample barcodes were introduced in two successive PCR steps. TCR alpha and beta cDNA libraries were sequenced on the Illumina HiSeq platform with custom primers. The paper's data handling went like this. MiGEC was used to process raw reads and extract unique molecular identifiers, and MiXCR was used to find CDR3 positions. For each individual, recombination models were inferred using an EM algorithm with the repgenHMM and IGoR tools. Shared clonotypes were analyzed with the tcR package in R, and sharing was normalized by the product of cloneset sizes. Out-of-frame nonproductive sequences were analyzed to study raw recombination free of thymic and clonal selection effects. TCRdb passed the public sequencing reads through fastp at Q25 and MiXCR, retaining productive beta sequences. Rows matching on CDR3 protein sequence are summarized as one entry with the most common DNA and genes. None of the V and J calls come from the authors' own analysis; TCRdb made them. This sample comprises a few hundred thousand distinct CDR3 sequences, approximately 18% of them detected only once. Around 12% of the sample comes from the top ten.

Every donor was a healthy Caucasian. The study also sequenced three unrelated non-twin adults: a male aged 18 to 30, a male aged 50 to 60 and a female aged 50 to 60. Miltenyi CD45RO+ enrichment and human naive T-cell isolation kits were used to isolate memory (CD45RO+) and naive T cells from PBMC. This clonotype was recorded at least ten times. This clone's antigen is unknown. Base qualities are missing; no much larger clone stands one base away. V drops 2 bases and J drops 2 bases, leaving 8 bases in between. The CDR3 numbers 13 residues from cysteine through phenylalanine. Only CDR3 DNA remains: 39 bases, in frame from the first base. As encoded in the germline V gene, CDR1 is SQVTM while CDR2 is ANQGSEA.

The sequenced sample consisted of naive T cells sorted from blood. Explained via the paper, the cell subset or site label denotes: cells isolated with a human naive T-cell isolation kit. This receptor was taken from a man aged 45 to 65 in good health. Rearrangement joined TRBV29-1 to TRBJ2-3; the D gene assignment is ambiguous. The nucleotides are TGCAGCGTTGAAACTGGATACACAGATACGCAGTATTTT. The encoded protein is CSVETGYTDTQYF.